The clone carrying this TCR beta chain was counted ten times or more. Its antigen is as yet unknown. The data belong to a study of T-cell memory formation after mild COVID-19. Findings and limits, study-wide: A second wave expanding day 15 to 37 was CD4+-biased; contracting clones were balanced.

TCRdb re-derived calls from the 5' RACE reads in MiXCR, one entry per CDR3 protein. The sample holds 350,000 or so distinct CDR3 sequences, approximately 12% seen once. The germline V gene encodes CDR1 LGHNA and CDR2 YSLEER. V lost 4 bases to trimming and J lost 3 bases; unmatched junction nucleotides: 4. This CDR3 has 14 amino acids. The receptor was derived from a man younger than 35 who had mild COVID-19 (a few samples of this study predate the infection). Cell type and time point are not known. This sequence joins TRBV4-3 and TRBJ2-7, with 9 bases fitting TRBD2. What was sequenced was PBMCs or a T cell subset sorted from them (not recorded which). The CDR3 reads CASSPSGGYYEQYF. The CDR3 nucleotides read TGCGCCAGCAGCCCCAGCGGGGGGTACTACGAGCAGTACTTC.